This record looks at one T cell receptor beta chain sequence and its context. Its antigen is undetermined. These data originate in a study of T cells in narcolepsy. About the research overall: Donors had narcolepsy type 1 or type 2, or were healthy controls. Broader study findings: Same-patient CSF and blood CD4+ T cell clonotypes included HCRT-specific and TRIB2-specific autoreactive ones. Healthy controls reportedly lacked the autoreactive clonotypes serially found in patients' blood. In some patient and control memory CD4+ samples, autoreactive clones were absent.

Assay: immunoSEQ multiplex PCR; the TCRdb copy retains only in-frame clones and omits some. The table shows 20,000 to 30,000 clones, with 65% to 90% occurring only once. Trimming shortened V by 9 bases and J by 7 bases, and 16 bases separated the two germline ends. Per germline, CDR1 LNHDA and CDR2 SQIVND (reference sequence). The CDR3 consists of 13 residues. The source material was memory (CD45RA-) CD4+ T cells from blood. This TCR derives from a human donor in good health. J is TRBJ1-5 and V is TRBV19; no reliable D call. CDR3 in amino acids: CASLPGSKQPQHF. In DNA, the CDR3 is TGTGCCAGCCTTCCGGGCAGTAAACAGCCCCAGCATTTT.